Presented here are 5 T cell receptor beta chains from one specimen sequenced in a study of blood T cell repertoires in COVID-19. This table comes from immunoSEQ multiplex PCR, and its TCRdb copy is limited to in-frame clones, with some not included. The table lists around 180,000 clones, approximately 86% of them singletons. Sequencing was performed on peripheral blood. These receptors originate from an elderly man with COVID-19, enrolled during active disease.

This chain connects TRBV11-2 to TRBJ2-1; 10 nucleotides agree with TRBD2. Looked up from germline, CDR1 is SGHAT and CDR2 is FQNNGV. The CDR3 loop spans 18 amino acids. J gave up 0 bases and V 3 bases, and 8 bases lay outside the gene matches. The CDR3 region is CASSFPRTSGGSYNEQFF. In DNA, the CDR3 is TGTGCCAGCAGCTTCCCGAGGACTAGCGGCGGCTCCTACAATGAGCAGTTCTTC.

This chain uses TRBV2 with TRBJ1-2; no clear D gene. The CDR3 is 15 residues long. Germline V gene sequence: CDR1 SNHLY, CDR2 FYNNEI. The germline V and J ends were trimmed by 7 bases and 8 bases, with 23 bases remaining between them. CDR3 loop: CASTRRPGEAAGYTF. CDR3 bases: TGTGCCAGCACCCGGCGTCCCGGGGAGGCGGCGGGCTACACCTTC. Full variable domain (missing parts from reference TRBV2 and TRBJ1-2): EPEVTQTPSHQVTQMGQEVILRCVPISNHLYFYWYRQILGQKVEFLVSFYNNEISEKSEIFDDQFSVERPDGSNFTLKIRSTKLEDSAMYFCASTRRPGEAAGYTFGSGTRLTVV.

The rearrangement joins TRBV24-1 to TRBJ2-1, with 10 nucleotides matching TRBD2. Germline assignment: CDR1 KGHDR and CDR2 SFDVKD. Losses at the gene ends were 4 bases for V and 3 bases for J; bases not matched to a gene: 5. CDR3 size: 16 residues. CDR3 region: CATSDLIAGGYNEQFF. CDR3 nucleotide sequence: TGTGCCACCAGTGACCTAATAGCGGGGGGCTACAATGAGCAGTTCTTC.

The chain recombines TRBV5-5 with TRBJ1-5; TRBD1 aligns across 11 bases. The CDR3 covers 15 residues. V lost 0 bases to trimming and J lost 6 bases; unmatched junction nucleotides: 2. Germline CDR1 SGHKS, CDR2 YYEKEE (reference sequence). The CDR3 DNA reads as TGTGCCAGCAGCTTGGAAGGGACAGGGGGTCAGCCCCAGCATTTT. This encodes CASSLEGTGGQPQHF.

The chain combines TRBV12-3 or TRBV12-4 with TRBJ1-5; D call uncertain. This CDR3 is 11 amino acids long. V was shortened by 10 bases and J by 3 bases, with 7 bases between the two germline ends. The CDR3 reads CATGDNQPQHF. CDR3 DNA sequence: TGTGCCACCGGAGACAATCAGCCCCAGCATTTT.